This TCR beta chain was identified in a study of blood T cells in healthy people across ages. Study conclusions and caveats: Possibly confounding the expanded clonotype changes was the fact that donor CMV status was unknown.

Primed by a sample-barcoded 5' primer and a J-beta primer mix, a second PCR proceeded for 7 to 11 cycles. TCRdb ran MiXCR on the 5' RACE reads and lists one entry per CDR3 protein. The table shows hundreds of thousands of distinct CDR3 sequences, with about 37% occurring only once. The length of the CDR3 is 15 residues. V lost 0 bases, J lost 0 bases, and 7 bases lay in between. Germline CDR1 SGDLS, CDR2 YYNGEE. On this clonotype itself: What it recognizes is unknown.

This rearrangement joins TRBV9 to TRBJ2-1; D gene uncertain. Sequencing was performed on blood. This clonotype was sampled from a man younger than 30 in good health. The CDR3 nucleotides are TGTGCCAGCAGCGTAGGCTCGGACTCCTACAATGAGCAGTTCTTC. This translates into CASSVGSDSYNEQFF.